The 24 T cell receptor beta chains in this list originate from one sample, sequenced in a study of CD8 T cells in ankylosing spondylitis. TCRdb independently ran MiXCR on the 5' RACE reads; one entry per CDR3 protein. The sample has around 90,000 distinct CDR3 sequences; around 30% are singletons. The source material was blood, either unsorted or a sorted T cell fraction (not recorded which). These receptors all come from a male donor with ankylosing spondylitis or in good health (not recorded which).

V and J are TRBV7-2 and TRBJ2-6, with D tentatively TRBD2 (5 bases). Trimming took off 6 bases at V and 5 bases at J, with 11 bases between the two ends. This CDR3 is built from 14 residues. Germline assignment: CDR1 SGHTA and CDR2 FQGNSA. CDR3 sequence: CASRPRGRANVLTF. The CDR3 DNA reads TGTGCCAGCAGACCCCGGGGAAGGGCCAACGTCCTGACTTTC.

The V and J genes are TRBV7-2 and TRBJ2-5; 7 bases are a match to TRBD2. The CDR3 has 12 residues. CDR1 and CDR2 from the germline V gene are SGHTA and FQGNSA. V was clipped by 4 bases and J by 7 bases; unmatched bases: 3. The DNA of the CDR3 is TGTGCCAGCAGCTGGGGGGGAGGGACCCAGTACTTC. Residues: CASSWGGGTQYF.

The chain has TRBV18 and TRBJ2-3; D is undetermined. This CDR3 region has 14 residues. Germline loops: CDR1 KGHSH, CDR2 LQKENI. Between the trimmed V and J ends, which lost 3 bases and 2 bases, there was a span of 9 bases. The CDR3 loop is CASSPAENTDTQYF. In DNA form, the CDR3 reads TGTGCCAGCTCACCGGCCGAGAACACAGATACGCAGTATTTT.

The chain combines TRBV7-2 with TRBJ1-5, with 9 bases fitting TRBD1. Trimming at V came to 5 bases and at J to 7 bases, leaving 9 bases not matched to a gene. Germline values: CDR1 SGHTA, CDR2 FQGNSA. This CDR3 region has 15 residues. The CDR3 DNA follows: TGTGCCAGCAGCACCCGGACAGGGGAAGCCCAGCCCCAGCATTTT. It codes for CASSTRTGEAQPQHF.

The CDR3 here is CASRRWRDSTNNEQFF. The CDR3 coding sequence is TGTGCCAGCAGGAGATGGCGGGACAGTACCAACAATGAGCAGTTCTTC. The V and J genes are TRBV6-1 and TRBJ2-1, with D possibly being TRBD1 (7 bases). The V gene lost 6 bases and the J gene lost 5 bases, with 20 bases spanning the gap. This CDR3 has 16 amino acids. Germline lookup yields CDR1 MNHNS and CDR2 SASEGT.

The rearrangement joins TRBV7-2 to TRBJ1-3; D is unresolved. The CDR3 has 13 residues. The germline V and J ends were trimmed by 5 bases and 7 bases, with 12 bases remaining between them. The germline V gene encodes CDR1 SGHTA and CDR2 FQGNSA. The CDR3 loop is CASSTLLGNTIYF. The CDR3 DNA sequence: TGTGCCAGCAGCACCCTTTTGGGGAACACCATATATTTT.

The V gene is TRBV6-5, the J gene TRBJ2-2; D gene ambiguous. The length of the CDR3 is 13 residues. From germline, CDR1 is MNHEY and CDR2 SVGAGI. V lost 4 bases to trimming and J lost 6 bases, with 9 bases between them. The CDR3 region has the DNA TGTGCCAGCAGTTTGGAGTGGGCCGGGGAGCTGTTTTTT. It yields the protein CASSLEWAGELFF.

This clonotype was observed once. The chain employs TRBV5-1 and TRBJ2-5; the match to TRBD2 covers 11 bases. This CDR3 has 19 residues. Germline V CDR1 and CDR2: SGHRS, YFSETQ. With V trimmed by 3 bases and J by 5 bases, 18 bases remained unmatched. The CDR3 coding sequence is TGCGCCAGCAGCTCCCCCCGTTCCTTAGCGGGAGGGCCGAGGGAGACCCAGTACTTC. It is translated as CASSSPRSLAGGPRETQYF.

This clonotype came up a few times. The V call is TRBV5-5, the J call TRBJ1-1, with 11 nucleotides matching TRBD1. This CDR3 spans 14 amino acids. Germline CDR1 and CDR2: SGHKS and YYEKEE (reference sequence). Germline trimming cut 4 bases from V and 7 bases from J; bases unmatched to any gene: 6. CDR3 DNA: TGTGCCAGCAGCCTTGGACAGGGGGCAGGTGAAGCTTTCTTT. Its translation: CASSLGQGAGEAFF.

This clonotype appeared many times. The chain joins TRBV10-3 to TRBJ1-1, with a weak D call TRBD1 (6 bases). Germline assignment: CDR1 ENHRY and CDR2 SYGVKD. The CDR3 has 13 residues. Trimming left V 10 bases short and J 4 bases short, with 16 bases between. The CDR3 DNA follows: TGTGCCACCGGTGGGGGAGGGGGCACTGAAGCTTTCTTT. It codes for CATGGGGGTEAFF.

The V and J genes are TRBV5-5 and TRBJ1-1; 7 positions match TRBD1. In germline, CDR1 is SGHKS, CDR2 YYEKEE (reference sequence). The V and J ends lost 4 bases and 6 bases, in that order; junction bases with no gene match: 9. This CDR3 contains 14 residues. The CDR3 nucleotides are TGTGCCAGCAGCGGAAGACAGGGAGAGGCTGAAGCTTTCTTT. Residues: CASSGRQGEAEAFF.

The gene calls are TRBV5-1 and TRBJ1-3, with TRBD1 matching over 9 bases. V was clipped by 4 bases and J by 0 bases; unmatched bases: 11. CDR3 size: 18 residues. Germline assignment: CDR1 SGHRS and CDR2 YFSETQ. CDR3 nucleotide sequence: TGCGCCAGCAGCGCCGGGACAGGGAGACCGAGCTCTGGAAACACCATATATTTT. Its protein product is CASSAGTGRPSSGNTIYF.

This chain uses TRBV5-1 with TRBJ2-7; 11 nucleotides match TRBD2. The V gene end was trimmed by 4 bases and the J gene end by 5 bases; junction bases not matched to a gene: 8. The CDR3 is made up of 15 amino acids. Per germline, CDR1 SGHRS and CDR2 YFSETQ. Written as DNA, the CDR3 is TGCGCCAGCAGCAGGCGACTAGCGGGACAGAACGAGCAGTACTTC. This encodes CASSRRLAGQNEQYF.

This clonotype was seen a few times. The rearrangement joins TRBV7-2 to TRBJ1-5; D ambiguous. This CDR3 is built from 16 residues. Germline V gives CDR1 SGHTA, CDR2 FQGNSA. The V end was cut by 5 bases, the J end by 0 bases, with 14 bases between. The CDR3 nucleotides read TGTGCCAGCAGCCACCGGACGGGATATAGCAATCAGCCCCAGCATTTT. This gives the protein CASSHRTGYSNQPQHF.

The chain is built from TRBV27 and TRBJ2-1, with D possibly called TRBD1 or TRBD2 (5 bases each). There are 12 residues in the CDR3. The V gene lost 4 bases and the J gene lost 9 bases, with 10 bases spanning the gap. The germline V gene has CDR1 MNHEY and CDR2 SMNVEV (reference sequence). CDR3 DNA: TGTGCCAGCAGTTCCTGGGGGTCTGAGCAGTTCTTC. Its protein product is CASSSWGSEQFF.

This clonotype was observed a handful of times. V usage is TRBV5-5 and J usage is TRBJ2-7; 9 nucleotides agree with TRBD2. The CDR3 is 13 residues long. Per the germline V gene, CDR1 is SGHKS and CDR2 is YYEKEE (reference sequence). The V segment lost 4 bases and the J segment 5 bases; nucleotides outside the gene matches: 4. The chain's CDR3 is CASSETSGNEQYV. DNA of the CDR3: TGTGCCAGCAGCGAGACTAGCGGAAACGAGCAGTACGTC.

The genes are TRBV7-8 and TRBJ1-1; D remains unclear. The CDR3 runs to 13 residues. Per germline, CDR1 SGHVS and CDR2 FQNEAQ. Deletions cut 3 bases from V and 8 bases from J, with 13 bases between. Written as DNA, the CDR3 is TGTGCCAGCAGCTTCGGTCCTTCGAAGGAAGCTTTCTTT. Its translation is CASSFGPSKEAFF.

As regards this clonotype: A read error is possible here, since a much larger clone lies one base away. J is TRBJ2-3 and V is TRBV20-1; D is tentatively TRBD1 or TRBD2 (5 bases each). This CDR3 contains 17 residues. CDR1 is DFQATT and CDR2 is SNEGSKA in the germline V gene (reference sequence). The CDR3 reads CSARDLRVQGSIDTQYF. DNA for the CDR3: TGCAGTGCTAGGGACCTCAGGGTGCAAGGGAGCATAGATACGCAGTATTTT.

The chain carries TRBV3-1 and TRBJ2-1; D unresolved. Per the germline V gene, CDR1 is LGHDT and CDR2 is YNNKEL (reference sequence). V was pared by 3 bases and J by 6 bases, with 9 bases between. CDR3 length equals 13 residues. CDR3 in DNA: TGTGCCAGCAGCCAGACGAACCGCAATGAGCAGTTCTTC. Translation: CASSQTNRNEQFF.

This clonotype showed up just a few times. The chain employs TRBV20-1 and TRBJ1-1; D unclear. Germline V gene lookup returns CDR1 DFQATT and CDR2 SNEGSKA (reference sequence). The CDR3 extends over 12 amino acids. Trimming shortened V by 5 bases and J by 7 bases, and 14 bases separated the two germline ends. CDR3 sequence (DNA): TGCAGTGCTGACGTGGGAACAGTTGAAGCTTTCTTT. Protein product: CSADVGTVEAFF.

The chain is built from TRBV12-3 or TRBV12-4 and TRBJ2-3; 7 nucleotides align to TRBD1. The CDR3 is made up of 15 amino acids. J was trimmed by 6 bases and V by 8 bases; bases with no gene match: 14. The CDR3 region has the DNA TGTGCCAGCCGGCTCCAACAGGGGTCCTGGGATACGCAGTATTTT. Its protein product is CASRLQQGSWDTQYF.

This chain connects TRBV12-3 or TRBV12-4 to TRBJ1-5, with D uncertain. The CDR3 consists of 13 residues. V shed 9 bases and J shed 9 bases, with 18 bases lying between them. CDR3 sequence: CASTLRIDGPQHF. The CDR3 DNA sequence: TGTGCCAGTACACTGCGAATTGATGGGCCCCAGCATTTT.

This clonotype was seen only once. The chain has TRBV28 and TRBJ1-2; D is possibly TRBD1 (5 bases). V was cut by 9 bases and J by 2 bases, with 16 bases left in between. The CDR3 runs 14 residues. Germline V lookup: CDR1 MDHEN, CDR2 SYDVKM. The DNA for the CDR3 is TGTGCCAGTTTCCCTTGGGGGGACAACTATGGCTACACCTTC. Its protein product is CASFPWGDNYGYTF.

In nucleotides, the CDR3 is TGTGCCAGCAGCGGACAGGTTAATGAGCAGTTCTTC. Protein product: CASSGQVNEQFF. The V call is TRBV7-3, the J call TRBJ2-1; 7 bases line up with TRBD1. The CDR3 is 12 amino acids. CDR1 is SGHTA and CDR2 is FQGTGA in the germline V gene. The ends lost 5 bases at V and 7 bases at J; junction bases unmatched: 2.